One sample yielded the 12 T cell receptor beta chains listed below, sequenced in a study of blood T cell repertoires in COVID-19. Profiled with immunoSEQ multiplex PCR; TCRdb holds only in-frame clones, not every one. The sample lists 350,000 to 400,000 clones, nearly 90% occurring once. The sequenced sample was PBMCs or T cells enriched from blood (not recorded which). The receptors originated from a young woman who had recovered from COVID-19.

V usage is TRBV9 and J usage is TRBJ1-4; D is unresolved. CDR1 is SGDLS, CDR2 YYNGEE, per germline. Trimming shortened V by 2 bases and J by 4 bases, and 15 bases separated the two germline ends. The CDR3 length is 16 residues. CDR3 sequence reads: CASSVAAGRHNEKLFF. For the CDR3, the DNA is TGTGCCAGCAGCGTCGCCGCGGGCCGTCATAATGAAAAACTGTTTTTT.

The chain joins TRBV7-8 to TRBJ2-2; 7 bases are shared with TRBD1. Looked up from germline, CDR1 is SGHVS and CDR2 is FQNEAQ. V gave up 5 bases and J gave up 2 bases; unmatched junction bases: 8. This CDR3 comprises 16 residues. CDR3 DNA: TGTGCCAGCAGCGACCGACAGGGTATCAACACCGGGGAGCTGTTTTTT. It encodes CASSDRQGINTGELFF.

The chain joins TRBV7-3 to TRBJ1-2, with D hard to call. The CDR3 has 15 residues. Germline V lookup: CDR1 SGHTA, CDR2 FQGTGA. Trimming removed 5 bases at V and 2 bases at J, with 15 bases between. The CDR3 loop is CASSPTSQANYGYTF. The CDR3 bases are TGTGCCAGCAGCCCAACCTCCCAGGCGAACTATGGCTACACCTTC.

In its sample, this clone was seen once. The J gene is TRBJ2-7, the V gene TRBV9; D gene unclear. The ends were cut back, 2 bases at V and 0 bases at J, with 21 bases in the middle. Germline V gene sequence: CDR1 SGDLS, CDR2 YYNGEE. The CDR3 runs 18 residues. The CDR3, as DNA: TGTGCCAGCAGCGTCTTGCCAGACGACTCGATGGGCTCCTACGAGCAGTACTTC. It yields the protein CASSVLPDDSMGSYEQYF.

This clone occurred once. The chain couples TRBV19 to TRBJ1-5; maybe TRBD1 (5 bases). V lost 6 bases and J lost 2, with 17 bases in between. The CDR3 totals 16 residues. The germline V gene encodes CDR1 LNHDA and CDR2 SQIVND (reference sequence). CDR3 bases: TGTGCCAGTAGCTCCCCGGGACTCTGGGGCAATCAGCCCCAGCATTTT. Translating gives CASSSPGLWGNQPQHF.

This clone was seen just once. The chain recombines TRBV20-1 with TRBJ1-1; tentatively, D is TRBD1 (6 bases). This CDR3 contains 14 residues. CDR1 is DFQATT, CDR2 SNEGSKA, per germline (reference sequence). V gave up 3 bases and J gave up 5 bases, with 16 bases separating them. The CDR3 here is CSASLSGVGTEAFF. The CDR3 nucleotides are TGCAGTGCTAGTTTATCAGGGGTGGGTACTGAAGCTTTCTTT.

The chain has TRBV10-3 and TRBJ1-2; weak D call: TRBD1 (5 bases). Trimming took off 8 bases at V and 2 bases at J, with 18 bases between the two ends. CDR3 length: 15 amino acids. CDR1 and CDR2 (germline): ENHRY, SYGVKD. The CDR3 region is CAIFESRQRNYGYTF. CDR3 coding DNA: TGTGCCATCTTCGAATCCCGACAGAGAAACTATGGCTACACCTTC.

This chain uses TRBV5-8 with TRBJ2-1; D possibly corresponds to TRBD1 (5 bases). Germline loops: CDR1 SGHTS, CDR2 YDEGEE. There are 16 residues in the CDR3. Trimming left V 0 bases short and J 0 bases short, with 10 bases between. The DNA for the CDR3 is TGTGCCAGCAGCTTGGTAGGGGTGAGCTCCTACAATGAGCAGTTCTTC. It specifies CASSLVGVSSYNEQFF.

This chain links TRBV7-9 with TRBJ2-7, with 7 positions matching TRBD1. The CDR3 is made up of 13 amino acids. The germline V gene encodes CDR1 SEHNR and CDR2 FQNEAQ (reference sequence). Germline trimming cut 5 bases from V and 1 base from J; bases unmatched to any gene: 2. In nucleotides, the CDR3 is TGTGCCAGCAGCCCGGGACAGTCCTACGAGCAGTACTTC. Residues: CASSPGQSYEQYF.

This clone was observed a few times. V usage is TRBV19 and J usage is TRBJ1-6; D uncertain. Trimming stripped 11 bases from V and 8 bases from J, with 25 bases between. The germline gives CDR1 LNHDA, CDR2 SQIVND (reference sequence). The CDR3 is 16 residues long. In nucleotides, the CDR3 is TGTGCCTCAACCTCCCCGGGGTGGGGTACCGATTCACCCCTCCACTTT. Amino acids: CASTSPGWGTDSPLHF.

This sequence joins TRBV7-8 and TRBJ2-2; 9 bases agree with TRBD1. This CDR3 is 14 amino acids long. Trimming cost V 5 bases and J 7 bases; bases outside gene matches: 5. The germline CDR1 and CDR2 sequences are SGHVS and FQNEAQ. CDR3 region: CASSPGTGFGELFF. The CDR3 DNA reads TGTGCCAGCAGCCCAGGGACAGGGTTCGGGGAGCTGTTTTTT.

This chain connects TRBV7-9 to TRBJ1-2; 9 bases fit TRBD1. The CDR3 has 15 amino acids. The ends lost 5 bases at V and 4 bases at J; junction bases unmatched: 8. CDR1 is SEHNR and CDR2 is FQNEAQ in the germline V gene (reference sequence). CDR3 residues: CASSAWDRVFYGYTF. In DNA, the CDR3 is TGTGCCAGCAGCGCATGGGACAGGGTATTCTATGGCTACACCTTC.